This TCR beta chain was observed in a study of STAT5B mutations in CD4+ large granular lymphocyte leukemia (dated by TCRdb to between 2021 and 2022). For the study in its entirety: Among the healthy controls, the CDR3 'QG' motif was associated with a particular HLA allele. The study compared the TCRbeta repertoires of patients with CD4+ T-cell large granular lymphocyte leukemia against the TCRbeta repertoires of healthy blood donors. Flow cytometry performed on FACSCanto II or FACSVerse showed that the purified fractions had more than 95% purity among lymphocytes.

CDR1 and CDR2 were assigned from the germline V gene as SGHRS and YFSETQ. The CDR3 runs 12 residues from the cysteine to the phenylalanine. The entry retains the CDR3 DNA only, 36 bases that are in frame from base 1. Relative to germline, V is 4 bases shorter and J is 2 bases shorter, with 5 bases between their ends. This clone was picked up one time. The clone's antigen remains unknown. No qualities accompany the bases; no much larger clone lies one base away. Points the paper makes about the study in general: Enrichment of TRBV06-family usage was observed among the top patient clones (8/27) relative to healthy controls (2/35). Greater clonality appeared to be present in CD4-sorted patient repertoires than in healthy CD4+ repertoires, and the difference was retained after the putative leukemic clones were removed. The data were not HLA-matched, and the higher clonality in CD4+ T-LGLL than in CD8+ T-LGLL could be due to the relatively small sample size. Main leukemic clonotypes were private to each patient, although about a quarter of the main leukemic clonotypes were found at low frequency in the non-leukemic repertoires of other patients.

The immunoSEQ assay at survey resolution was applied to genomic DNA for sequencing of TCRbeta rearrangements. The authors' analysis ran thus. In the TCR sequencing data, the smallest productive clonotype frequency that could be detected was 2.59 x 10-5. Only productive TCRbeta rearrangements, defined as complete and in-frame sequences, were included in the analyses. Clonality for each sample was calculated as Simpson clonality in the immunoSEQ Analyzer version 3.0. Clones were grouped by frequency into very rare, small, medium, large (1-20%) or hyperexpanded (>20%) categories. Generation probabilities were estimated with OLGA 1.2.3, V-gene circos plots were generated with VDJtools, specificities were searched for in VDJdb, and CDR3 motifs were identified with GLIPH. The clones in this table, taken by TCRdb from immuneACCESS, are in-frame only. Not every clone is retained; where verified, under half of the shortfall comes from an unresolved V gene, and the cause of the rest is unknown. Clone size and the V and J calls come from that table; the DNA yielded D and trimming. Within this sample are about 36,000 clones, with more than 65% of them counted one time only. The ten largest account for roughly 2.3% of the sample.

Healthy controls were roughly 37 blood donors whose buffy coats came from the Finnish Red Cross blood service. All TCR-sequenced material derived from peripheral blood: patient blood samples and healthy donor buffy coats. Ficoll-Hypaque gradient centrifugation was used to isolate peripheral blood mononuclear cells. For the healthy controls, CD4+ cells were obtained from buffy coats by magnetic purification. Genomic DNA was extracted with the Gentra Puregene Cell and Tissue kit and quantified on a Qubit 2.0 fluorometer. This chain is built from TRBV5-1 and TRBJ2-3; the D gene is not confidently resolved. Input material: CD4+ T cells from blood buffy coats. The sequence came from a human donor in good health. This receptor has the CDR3 CASSPPTDTQYF. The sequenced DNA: TGCGCCAGCAGCCCTCCCACAGATACGCAGTATTTT.